Below, 10 T cell receptor beta chains from the same sample are listed, as sequenced in a study of blood T cells in healthy people across ages. Sample-barcoded 5' priming and a J-beta primer mix drove a second PCR of 7 to 11 cycles. TCRdb re-derived calls from the 5' RACE reads in MiXCR, one entry per CDR3 protein. The sample has about 730,000 distinct CDR3 sequences, approximately 39% seen once; the top ten hold less than 25%. The sequenced material came from blood. The receptor source for this set is a woman aged 60 to 75 in good health.

The chain has TRBV27 and TRBJ2-5, with 7 bases lining up with TRBD2. The CDR3 sequence is 15 residues long. Germline values: CDR1 MNHEY, CDR2 SMNVEV (reference sequence). With V trimmed by 3 bases and J by 11 bases, 15 bases remained unmatched. The CDR3 loop reads CASSFNGGSANEQYF. DNA for the CDR3: TGTGCCAGCAGTTTCAACGGGGGGTCGGCCAATGAGCAGTACTTC.

This clonotype showed up many times. This sequence joins TRBV7-9 and TRBJ2-3; D is unclear. The CDR3 loop spans 14 amino acids. Germline V lookup: CDR1 SEHNR, CDR2 FQNEAQ (reference sequence). Between the trimmed V and J ends, which lost 2 bases and 3 bases, there was a span of 9 bases. The CDR3 DNA sequence: TGTGCCAGCAGCTTAAAGGGAAGGACAGATACGCAGTATTTT. It is translated as CASSLKGRTDTQYF.

The CDR3 spells CAWRIGDRAGYTF. The CDR3, as DNA: TGTGCCTGGAGGATTGGGGACAGGGCTGGCTACACCTTC. V is TRBV30 and J is TRBJ1-2, with 9 bases matching TRBD1. With V trimmed by 3 bases and J by 7 bases, 6 bases remained unmatched. The germline gives CDR1 GTSNPN, CDR2 SVGIG (reference sequence). CDR3 length: 13 residues.

The chain is built from TRBV12-3 or TRBV12-4 and TRBJ2-3, with D uncertain. This CDR3 comprises 16 residues. V lost 3 bases, J lost 3 bases, and 16 bases lay in between. CDR3 in DNA: TGTGCCAGCAGTTTCCGAATAAGTTTAGGGACAGATACGCAGTATTTT. As protein: CASSFRISLGTDTQYF.

This chain joins TRBV29-1 and TRBJ2-5; 8 bases agree with TRBD2. The CDR3 runs 19 residues. V lost 6 bases to trimming and J lost 5 bases; unmatched junction nucleotides: 26. Germline V gene data show CDR1 as SQVTM and CDR2 as ANQGSEA. CDR3 nucleotide sequence: TGCAGCGTCAACGACAGGCCCGGGGGGGCCCCCCAGTTTTCGGAGACCCAGTACTTC. It translates to CSVNDRPGGAPQFSETQYF.

With respect to this clonotype: It may be a read error: a sequence one base away is much more abundant. For the CDR3, the DNA is TGTGCCGGCAGCTTTTCGGTTAGCAATCAGCCCCAGCATTTT. Protein sequence: CAGSFSVSNQPQHF. This chain joins TRBV7-9 and TRBJ1-5; D ambiguous. The CDR3 extends over 14 amino acids. Germline values: CDR1 SEHNR, CDR2 FQNEAQ (reference sequence).

At least ten counts were recorded for this clonotype. The chain combines TRBV20-1 with TRBJ2-7; 14 bases map to TRBD2. CDR1 DFQATT and CDR2 SNEGSKA come from the germline V gene (reference sequence). The junction had 7 bases not matched to a gene; V was cut back by 6 bases and J by 3 bases. The CDR3 contains 15 residues. The CDR3 DNA reads as TGCAGTGCCCCGCCCGGACTAGCGGGAGGCTACGAGCAGTACTTC. Amino acids: CSAPPGLAGGYEQYF.

This clonotype was seen repeatedly, ten times or more. This chain joins TRBV5-1 and TRBJ1-6, with no clear D. CDR1 and CDR2 (germline): SGHRS, YFSETQ. Between the trimmed V and J ends, which lost 3 bases and 7 bases, there was a span of 8 bases. The CDR3 is 13 residues long. The CDR3 region has the DNA TGCGCCAGCAGCTCCCCCGGAAATTCACCCCTCCACTTT. This codes for CASSSPGNSPLHF.

This clonotype was picked up a small number of times. V usage is TRBV29-1 and J usage is TRBJ2-5; perhaps TRBD2 as D (5 bases). The V and J ends lost 1 base and 4 bases respectively, with 10 bases between them. This CDR3 region has 13 residues. CDR1 SQVTM and CDR2 ANQGSEA come from the germline V gene. The DNA of the CDR3 is TGCAGCGTTGAAGGGCTAGAGGGAGAGACCCAGTACTTC. Encoded protein: CSVEGLEGETQYF.

The chain uses TRBV20-1 and TRBJ1-3; D remains ambiguous. The ends were cut back, 5 bases at V and 0 bases at J, with 11 bases in the middle. Germline V CDR1 and CDR2: DFQATT, SNEGSKA (reference sequence). CDR3 size: 14 residues. This CDR3 is CSASDTASGNTIYF. The CDR3 DNA sequence: TGCAGTGCTTCCGACACCGCCTCTGGAAACACCATATATTTT.